This TCR beta chain was identified during a study of T cell changes during pregnancy in multiple sclerosis. This CDR3 spans 14 amino acids. V was pared by 10 bases and J by 5 bases, with 13 bases of the junction left unmatched. CDR1 and CDR2 from the germline V gene are MNHEY and SVGAGI. Sequencing used immunoSEQ multiplex PCR; TCRdb keeps in-frame clones, though not all of them. The repertoire holds about 98,000 clones, 92% seen once, with roughly 2.3% in the top ten. This clone was counted a few times. This clonotype originated in a female donor in good health, enrolled as a control in a pregnancy study. The V call is TRBV6-5, the J call TRBJ1-1; 7 bases align to TRBD1. Sequences were derived from peripheral blood, sampled after pregnancy. The CDR3 DNA reads TGTGCCACGACCTCACGGAACAGGGGAACTGAAGCTTTCTTT. It is translated as CATTSRNRGTEAFF.